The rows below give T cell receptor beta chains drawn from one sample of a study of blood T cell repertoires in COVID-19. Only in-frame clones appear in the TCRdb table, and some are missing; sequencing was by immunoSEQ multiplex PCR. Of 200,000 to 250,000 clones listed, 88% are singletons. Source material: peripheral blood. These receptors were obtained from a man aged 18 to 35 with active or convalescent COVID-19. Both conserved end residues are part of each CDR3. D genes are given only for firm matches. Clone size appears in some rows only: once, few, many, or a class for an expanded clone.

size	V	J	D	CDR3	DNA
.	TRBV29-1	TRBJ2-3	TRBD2	CSVALAGGPDTQYF	TGCAGCGTTGCCCTAGCGGGAGGACCAGATACGCAGTATTTT
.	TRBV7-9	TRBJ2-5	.	CASSRSEPRETQYF	TGTGCCAGCAGCCGTAGCGAGCCCCGAGAGACCCAGTACTTC
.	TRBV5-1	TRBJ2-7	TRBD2	CASSAESGGLSYEQYF	TGCGCCAGCAGCGCCGAGTCGGGAGGATTATCCTACGAGCAGTACTTC
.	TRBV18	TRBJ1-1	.	CASSPPSVRANTEAFF	TGTGCCAGCTCACCACCGTCGGTCAGGGCGAACACTGAAGCTTTCTTT
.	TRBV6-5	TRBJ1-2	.	CASFRVSNYGYTF	TGTGCCAGCTTCAGGGTTAGCAACTATGGCTACACCTTC
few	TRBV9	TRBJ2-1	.	CASTSSGGLSYNEQFF	TGTGCCAGCACCTCCTCCGGCGGGTTGTCGTACAATGAGCAGTTCTTC
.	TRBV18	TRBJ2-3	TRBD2	CASSPGTSGRVSTDTQYF	TGTGCCAGCTCACCCGGGACTAGCGGGAGAGTTAGCACAGATACGCAGTATTTT
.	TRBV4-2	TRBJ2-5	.	CASSPESAQETQYF	TGTGCCAGCAGCCCTGAGTCCGCTCAAGAGACCCAGTACTTC
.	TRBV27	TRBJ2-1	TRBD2	CASSLAPPRGLAGGPGWNEQFF	TGTGCCAGCAGCTTGGCCCCCCCCAGGGGACTAGCGGGAGGGCCTGGTTGGAATGAGCAGTTCTTC
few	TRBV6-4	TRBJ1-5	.	CASSDGRFRGSKTYSNQPQHF	TGTGCCAGCAGTGACGGTCGGTTCAGGGGCAGTAAGACGTATAGCAATCAGCCCCAGCATTTT
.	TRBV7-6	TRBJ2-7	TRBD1	CASSLSVLGQGSNEQYF	TGTGCCAGCAGCTTAAGTGTATTGGGACAGGGATCGAACGAGCAGTACTTC
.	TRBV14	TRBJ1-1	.	CASSQPRTEAFF	TGTGCCAGCAGCCAACCGCGCACTGAAGCTTTCTTT
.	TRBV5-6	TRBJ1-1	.	CASSPGGRGELAFF	TGTGCCAGCAGCCCCGGGGGACGGGGAGAGTTGGCTTTCTTT
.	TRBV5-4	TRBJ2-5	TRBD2	CASRASGRKEETQYF	TGTGCCAGCAGGGCTAGCGGGAGGAAAGAAGAGACCCAGTACTTC
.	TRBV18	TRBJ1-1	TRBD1	CASSPVQGAWGTEAFF	TGTGCCAGCTCACCAGTACAGGGGGCGTGGGGCACTGAAGCTTTCTTT
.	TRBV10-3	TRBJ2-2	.	CAISGPGDTGELFF	TGTGCCATCAGTGGCCCGGGGGATACCGGGGAGCTGTTTTTT
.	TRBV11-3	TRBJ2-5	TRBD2	CASSPGTSGSQETQYF	TGTGCCAGCAGCCCCGGGACTAGCGGCTCACAAGAGACCCAGTACTTC
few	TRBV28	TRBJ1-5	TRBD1	CASNGRGFNQPQHF	TGTGCCAGCAACGGCAGGGGGTTCAATCAGCCCCAGCATTTT
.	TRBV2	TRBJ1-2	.	CASRPRGFDYGYTF	TGTGCCAGCAGGCCTCGGGGGTTCGACTATGGCTACACCTTC
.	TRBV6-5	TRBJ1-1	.	CASSFHNRVEAFF	TGTGCCAGCAGTTTCCATAACAGGGTGGAGGCTTTCTTT
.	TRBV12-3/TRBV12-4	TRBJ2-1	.	CATNPSSHEQFF	TGTGCCACCAATCCCAGTAGCCATGAGCAGTTCTTC
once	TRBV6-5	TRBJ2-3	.	CASSYTRGTSTDTQYF	TGTGCCAGCAGTTACACCAGGGGGACTAGCACAGATACGCAGTATTTT
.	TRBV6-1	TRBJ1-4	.	CASSDRQKGVGEKLFF	TGTGCCAGCAGTGATAGGCAGAAGGGGGTAGGAGAAAAACTGTTTTTT
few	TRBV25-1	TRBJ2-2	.	CASSEGQLIDTGELFF	TGTGCCAGCAGTGAAGGACAGCTGATTGACACCGGGGAGCTGTTTTTT
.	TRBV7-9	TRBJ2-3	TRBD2	CASSSGLARDTDTQYF	TGTGCCAGCAGCTCCGGACTAGCGAGGGACACAGATACGCAGTATTTT
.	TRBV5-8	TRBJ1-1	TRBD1	CASSRRTGGGTEAFF	TGTGCCAGCAGCCGTAGGACAGGGGGCGGCACTGAAGCTTTCTTT
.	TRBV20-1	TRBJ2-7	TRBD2	CSASATLAGNYEQYF	TGCAGTGCTAGTGCTACGCTAGCGGGAAACTACGAGCAGTACTTC
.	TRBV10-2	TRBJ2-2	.	CASSDGRGANTGELFF	TGCGCCAGCAGTGACGGGAGAGGCGCGAACACCGGGGAGCTGTTTTTT
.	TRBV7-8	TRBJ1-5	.	CASSPHDKGLNQPQHF	TGTGCCAGCAGCCCACACGACAAAGGACTTAATCAGCCCCAGCATTTT
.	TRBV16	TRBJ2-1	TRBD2	CASSQRTSVVYNEQFF	TGTGCCAGCAGCCAAAGGACTAGCGTAGTCTACAATGAGCAGTTCTTC
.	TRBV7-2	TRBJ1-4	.	CASSLGGVIDEKLFF	TGTGCCAGCAGCTTAGGGGGGGTCATAGATGAAAAACTGTTTTTT
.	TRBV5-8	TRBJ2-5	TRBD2	CASSFASGQETQYF	TGTGCCAGCAGCTTCGCTAGCGGACAAGAGACCCAGTACTTC
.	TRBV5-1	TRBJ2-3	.	CASSSPRSGDTQYF	TGCGCCAGCAGCTCCCCACGCTCGGGGGATACGCAGTATTTT
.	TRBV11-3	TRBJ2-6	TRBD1	CASSLPTGASSGANVLTF	TGTGCCAGCAGCTTACCGACAGGGGCAAGCTCTGGGGCCAACGTCCTGACTTTC
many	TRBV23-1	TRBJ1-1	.	CASSQQNTEAFF	TGCGCCAGCAGTCAACAGAACACTGAAGCTTTCTTT
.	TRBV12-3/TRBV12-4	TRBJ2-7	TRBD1	CASSLAGGYEQYF	TGTGCCAGCAGTTTGGCAGGGGGCTACGAGCAGTACTTC
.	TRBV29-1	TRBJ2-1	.	CSVEDLGTAYNEQFF	TGCAGCGTTGAAGATCTGGGGACTGCCTACAATGAGCAGTTCTTC
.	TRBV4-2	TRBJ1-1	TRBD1	CASSQVRQGAAEAFF	TGTGCCAGCAGCCAAGTGAGGCAGGGGGCGGCTGAAGCTTTCTTT
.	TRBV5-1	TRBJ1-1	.	CASSWTGHPNTEAFF	TGCGCCAGCAGCTGGACGGGACATCCGAACACTGAAGCTTTCTTT
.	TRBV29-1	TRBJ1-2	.	CSVAVWQADYGYTF	TGCAGCGTTGCCGTTTGGCAGGCCGACTATGGCTACACCTTC
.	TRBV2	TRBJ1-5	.	CASKAQTVKDQPQHF	TGTGCCAGCAAAGCACAGACAGTCAAGGATCAGCCCCAGCATTTT
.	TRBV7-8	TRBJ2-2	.	CASSLLTGNTGELFF	TGTGCCAGCAGCTTATTGACAGGGAACACCGGGGAGCTGTTTTTT
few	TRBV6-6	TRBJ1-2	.	CASLAHGHLYGYTF	TGTGCCAGCTTGGCCCACGGACATCTCTATGGCTACACCTTC
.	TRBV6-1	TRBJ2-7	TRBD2	CASSELAGGRSYEQYF	TGTGCCAGCAGTGAACTAGCGGGAGGCCGTTCCTACGAGCAGTACTTC
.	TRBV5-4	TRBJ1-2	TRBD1	CASSSWTGDYGYTF	TGTGCCAGCAGCTCATGGACAGGGGACTATGGCTACACCTTC
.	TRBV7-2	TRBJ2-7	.	CASSLTWLSYEQYF	TGTGCCAGCAGCTTAACATGGCTCTCCTACGAGCAGTACTTC
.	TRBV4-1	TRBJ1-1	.	CASSQAAGVGLNTEAFF	TGCGCCAGCAGCCAAGCCGCGGGGGTGGGGTTGAACACTGAAGCTTTCTTT
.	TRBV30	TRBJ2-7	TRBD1	CAWSKTGDEQYF	TGTGCCTGGAGTAAAACAGGGGACGAGCAGTACTTC
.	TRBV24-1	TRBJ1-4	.	CATSPGRGEKLFF	TGTGCCACCAGTCCAGGGCGAGGCGAAAAACTGTTTTTT
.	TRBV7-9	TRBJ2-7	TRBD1	CASSPRDRDMGGYEQYF	TGTGCCAGCAGCCCCCGGGACAGGGATATGGGAGGCTACGAGCAGTACTTC
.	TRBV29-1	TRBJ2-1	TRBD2	CSVRGVAGGYNEQFF	TGCAGCGTGAGGGGGGTAGCGGGAGGGTACAATGAGCAGTTCTTC
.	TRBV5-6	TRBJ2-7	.	CASSPSRNREQYF	TGTGCCAGCAGCCCCTCTAGGAATCGCGAGCAGTACTTC
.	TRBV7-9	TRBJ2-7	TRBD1	CASSAQGAGYEQYF	TGTGCCAGCAGCGCCCAGGGGGCTGGGTACGAGCAGTACTTC